This T cell receptor beta chain derives from a study of CD8+ T cells in alopecia areata. Study information: The authors scored treated patients' severity by affected scalp percentage. Points from the study as a whole: Expanded CD8+ clones among the top 100, and scalp clonality, were significantly decreased by tofacitinib.

Treatment reported: oral pan-JAK inhibitor, 5-10 mg twice daily. Extracted RNA was reverse transcribed into cDNA, the sequencing template. This table comes from immunoSEQ multiplex PCR, and its TCRdb copy is limited to in-frame clones, with some not included. The sample lists more than 150,000 clones, 45% to 75% occurring once. About this clone: Its matching antigen is unknown.

This CDR3 comprises 16 residues. V dropped 5 bases and J dropped 4 bases, with 20 bases sitting between them. CDR1 and CDR2 (germline): MDHEN, SYDVKM. The V gene is TRBV28, the J gene TRBJ1-2; D is undetermined. The sample here was CD4+ T cells sorted from blood, taken at week 4, from a patient treated with tofacitinib. This clonotype originated in a human donor with alopecia areata. Here the CDR3 DNA reads TGTGCCAGCAGTCGCGGTCGTACCTTAATGGGCTATGGCTACACCTTC. This encodes CASSRGRTLMGYGYTF.